This T cell receptor beta chain originates from a study of CD8+CD57+ T cells in acquired aplastic anemia. There are many counts of this clonotype. From germline, CDR1 is SNHLY and CDR2 FYNNEI. The CDR3 has 13 residues. Trimming left V 3 bases short and J 8 bases short, with 13 bases between. Genomic DNA was employed as the template in profiling TCR beta VDJ and CDR3. TCRdb ran MiXCR on the reads and lists one entry per CDR3 protein. Found here are some 140,000 distinct CDR3 sequences, approximately 41% of them singletons; the top ten hold 8.4%. Sample: sorted CD4+, CD8+, or CD8+CD57+ T cells (not recorded which) from PBMCs. The chain couples TRBV2 to TRBJ1-2, with a weak D call TRBD1 (6 bases). The receptor's source is a human donor in good health, serving as a control. The CDR3 here is CASSENRVRGYTF. DNA of the CDR3: TGTGCCAGCAGTGAGAACAGGGTGAGGGGCTACACCTTC.